The 22 T cell receptor beta chains below were found in one sample sequenced in a study of T-cell reconstitution after alpha-beta-depleted transplantation in children. The authors prepared the TCRbeta library with unique molecular identifiers. TCRdb ran MiXCR on the PCR reads and lists one entry per CDR3 protein. The profile covers 350,000 to 500,000 distinct CDR3 sequences, with approximately 42% appearing a single time and 25% to 30% taken by the ten largest. This specimen was PBMCs, taken before TCRalphabeta/CD19-depleted stem cell transplant. All receptors derive from a girl aged 2-10 years with aplastic anemia, due to receive a stem cell transplant.

The CDR3 is CASSFTGGAGLETQYF. CDR3 DNA: TGCGCCAGCAGCTTCACAGGGGGCGCGGGATTAGAGACCCAGTACTTC. The chain has TRBV5-1 and TRBJ2-5; 9 positions agree with TRBD1. Germline V gene sequence: CDR1 SGHRS, CDR2 YFSETQ. The length of the CDR3 is 16 residues. Trimming took 2 bases from V and 4 from J; bases not matched to a gene: 9.

Many counts were recorded for this clonotype. J is TRBJ2-7 and V is TRBV28; 9 bases line up with TRBD1. This CDR3 is 15 amino acids long. With 4 bases clipped from V and 5 bases from J, the junction kept 9 bases outside the gene matches. Germline V gene lookup returns CDR1 MDHEN and CDR2 SYDVKM. The CDR3 DNA sequence: TGTGCCAGCAGTTCTTGGGGACAGGGCCGTAACGAGCAGTACTTC. Translating it yields CASSSWGQGRNEQYF.

V is TRBV12-3 or TRBV12-4 and J is TRBJ1-2, with TRBD1 identical over 7 bases. The J segment lost 7 bases and the V segment lost 3 bases, leaving 8 bases of the junction unmatched. This CDR3 has 14 residues. For the CDR3, the DNA is TGTGCCAGCAGTTTCGGCCAGGGGGAAGGTGGCTACACCTTC. Encoded protein: CASSFGQGEGGYTF.

There are many counts of this clonotype. The J gene is TRBJ2-2, the V gene TRBV29-1; 14 bases line up with TRBD2. CDR1 and CDR2 from the germline V gene are SQVTM and ANQGSEA. V dropped 6 bases and J dropped 7; count of bases not matched to a gene: 7. This CDR3 contains 15 residues. CDR3 coding DNA: TGCAGCGTAGGGACTAGCGGGAGTGGAATCGGGGAGCTGTTTTTT. The encoded protein is CSVGTSGSGIGELFF.

This clonotype was found many times. DNA for the CDR3: TGTGCCAGCAGTTACTCTGGCCGGGGAGGCAATCAGCCCCAGCATTTT. This sequence encodes CASSYSGRGGNQPQHF. This chain uses TRBV6-5 with TRBJ1-5, with no clear D. This CDR3 has 16 residues. Deletions cut 0 bases from V and 2 bases from J, with 11 bases between. From germline, CDR1 is MNHEY and CDR2 SVGAGI.

The genes are TRBV24-1 and TRBJ1-5; no firm D call. Germline loops: CDR1 KGHDR, CDR2 SFDVKD. CDR3 size: 12 residues. Trimming removed 6 bases from V and 9 bases from J, with 11 bases in between. CDR3 loop: CATSPAFWPQHF. The DNA of the CDR3 is TGTGCCACCAGTCCGGCCTTCTGGCCCCAGCATTTT.

This clonotype was seen at least ten times. The CDR3 region is CSARVPRAVDEQFF. CDR3 in DNA: TGCAGTGCTAGAGTACCGAGAGCTGTCGATGAGCAGTTCTTC. The V and J genes are TRBV20-1 and TRBJ2-1; D is unresolved. From germline, CDR1 is DFQATT and CDR2 SNEGSKA (reference sequence). The CDR3 loop spans 14 amino acids. The ends were cut back, 1 base at V and 8 bases at J, with 15 bases in the middle.

V is TRBV6-5 and J is TRBJ2-1, with 7 positions matching TRBD2. CDR3 length: 18 amino acids. The ends lost 0 bases at V and 7 bases at J; junction bases unmatched: 15. Germline V gene sequence: CDR1 MNHEY, CDR2 SVGAGI. The CDR3 reads CASSYSWSGDLQKNEQFF. The DNA of the CDR3 is TGTGCCAGCAGTTACTCGTGGAGCGGGGATCTTCAGAAGAATGAGCAGTTCTTC.

The rearrangement uses TRBV20-1 and TRBJ2-7, with D hard to call. The CDR3 runs 12 residues. Trimming stripped 2 bases from V and 4 bases from J, with 9 bases between. CDR1 is DFQATT, CDR2 SNEGSKA, per germline (reference sequence). In nucleotides, the CDR3 is TGCAGTGCTAGATCGGACGGTTACGAGCAGTACTTC. Amino acid sequence: CSARSDGYEQYF.

This clonotype has only one observation. This sequence joins TRBV5-1 and TRBJ2-5, with 13 bases fitting TRBD2. CDR3 size: 18 residues. Germline CDR1 reads SGHRS; CDR2 reads YFSETQ. J was trimmed by 1 base and V by 2 bases; bases with no gene match: 8. CDR3 loop: CASSFYPGLAGAQETQYF. Here the CDR3 DNA reads TGCGCCAGCAGCTTCTATCCTGGACTAGCGGGGGCCCAAGAGACCCAGTACTTC.

This clonotype appeared a few times. CDR3: CASSFDYGGSNEQFF. CDR3 in DNA: TGCGCCAGCAGCTTCGACTATGGCGGCTCCAATGAGCAGTTCTTC. This chain links TRBV5-1 with TRBJ2-1, with D perhaps matching TRBD2 (5 bases). Trimming removed 2 bases at V and 6 bases at J, with 15 bases between. This CDR3 is built from 15 residues. Germline V lookup: CDR1 SGHRS, CDR2 YFSETQ.

This clonotype was recorded only once. This chain uses TRBV7-9 with TRBJ2-1; 13 bases line up with TRBD2. Germline CDR1 SEHNR, CDR2 FQNEAQ (reference sequence). V lost 1 base to trimming and J lost 7 bases; unmatched junction nucleotides: 4. The CDR3 runs to 16 residues. DNA of the CDR3: TGTGCCAGCAGCTTAGACGGGGGACTAGCGGGAAATGAGCAGTTCTTC. Translated, it gives CASSLDGGLAGNEQFF.

This clonotype was observed at least ten times. V is TRBV5-5 and J is TRBJ1-5, with D possibly TRBD1 on 5 matching bases. V shed 4 bases and J shed 9 bases, with 17 bases lying between them. Looked up from germline, CDR1 is SGHKS and CDR2 is YYEKEE (reference sequence). The CDR3 consists of 14 residues. The CDR3 sequence: CASSGAGPGGPQHF. CDR3 nucleotide sequence: TGTGCCAGCAGCGGGGCGGGTCCTGGTGGGCCCCAGCATTTT.

The V call is TRBV6-5, the J call TRBJ1-3; D is undetermined. Trimming stripped 2 bases from V and 4 bases from J, with 9 bases between. This CDR3 is built from 14 residues. Germline V lookup: CDR1 MNHEY, CDR2 SVGAGI. The CDR3 here is CASSYQDSGNTIYF. For the CDR3, the DNA is TGTGCCAGCAGTTACCAGGATTCAGGAAACACCATATATTTT.

The CDR3 DNA is TGTGCCAGCAGTTTCGGTCAGGGAGGACCCACCTTC. This gives the protein CASSFGQGGPTF. The J gene is TRBJ1-2, the V gene TRBV12-3 or TRBV12-4, with D perhaps matching TRBD1 (5 bases). The V end lost 3 bases, the J end lost 13 bases, and 15 bases lay between the germline ends. This CDR3 is built from 12 residues.

In this sample, this clonotype turned up a few times. The chain uses TRBV12-5 and TRBJ2-3, with 11 positions matching TRBD2. CDR1 is LGHNT and CDR2 is FRNRAP in the germline V gene. The CDR3 runs 13 residues. The junction had 3 bases not matched to a gene; V was cut back by 7 bases and J by 6 bases. Here the CDR3 reads CASAPSGGDTQYF. Here the CDR3 DNA reads TGTGCTAGTGCCCCTAGCGGGGGGGATACGCAGTATTTT.

The chain joins TRBV4-2 to TRBJ2-1, with TRBD2 matching over 9 bases. The CDR3 totals 20 residues. Germline V gene lookup returns CDR1 LGHNA and CDR2 YNFKEQ. Trimming took 1 base from V and 0 from J; bases not matched to a gene: 13. CDR3 amino acids: CASSQVRLAGTLGSYNEQFF. In DNA form, the CDR3 reads TGTGCCAGCAGCCAAGTCCGGCTAGCGGGAACCCTTGGCTCCTACAATGAGCAGTTCTTC.

This clonotype has ten or more counts. The chain combines TRBV20-1 with TRBJ2-2; 8 bases align to TRBD1. Germline trimming cut 6 bases from V and 1 base from J; bases unmatched to any gene: 10. CDR1 and CDR2 from the germline V gene are DFQATT and SNEGSKA (reference sequence). This CDR3 is built from 16 residues. CDR3 residues: CSAPTSDRVNTGELFF. The CDR3 coding sequence is TGCAGTGCGCCTACGTCGGACAGGGTGAACACCGGGGAGCTGTTTTTT.

The gene calls are TRBV12-3 or TRBV12-4 and TRBJ1-5; no firm D call. The CDR3 is made up of 11 amino acids. Trimming took off 7 bases at V and 4 bases at J, with 5 bases between the two ends. The CDR3 sequence is CASTENQPQHF. The CDR3 bases are TGTGCCAGCACCGAAAATCAGCCCCAGCATTTT.

This sequence joins TRBV5-1 and TRBJ2-1, with D perhaps assigned TRBD1 or TRBD2 (5 bases each). In germline, CDR1 is SGHRS, CDR2 YFSETQ. This CDR3 contains 15 residues. With 4 bases removed from V and 5 bases from J, the gap between germline ends came to 16 bases. The CDR3, as DNA: TGCGCCAGCAGCCGGGGTTGGGACGCAAACAATGAGCAGTTCTTC. The encoded protein is CASSRGWDANNEQFF.

V is TRBV6-1 and J is TRBJ1-1; 9 bases line up with TRBD1. Germline loops: CDR1 MNHNS, CDR2 SASEGT. CDR3 length: 15 amino acids. Trimming cost V 5 bases and J 4 bases; bases outside gene matches: 8. CDR3 amino acids: CASSRLQGAGTEAFF. As DNA, the CDR3 is TGTGCCAGCAGTAGACTACAGGGGGCCGGCACTGAAGCTTTCTTT.

The table lists this clonotype with many counts. The CDR3, as DNA: TGTGCCAGCAGCGCGACTAGCGGCAATGAGCAGTTCTTC. Translated: CASSATSGNEQFF. The chain joins TRBV7-9 to TRBJ2-1; 9 positions agree with TRBD2. Germline V CDR1 and CDR2: SEHNR, FQNEAQ (reference sequence). CDR3 length equals 13 residues. The J segment lost 6 bases and the V segment lost 5 bases, leaving 2 bases of the junction unmatched.